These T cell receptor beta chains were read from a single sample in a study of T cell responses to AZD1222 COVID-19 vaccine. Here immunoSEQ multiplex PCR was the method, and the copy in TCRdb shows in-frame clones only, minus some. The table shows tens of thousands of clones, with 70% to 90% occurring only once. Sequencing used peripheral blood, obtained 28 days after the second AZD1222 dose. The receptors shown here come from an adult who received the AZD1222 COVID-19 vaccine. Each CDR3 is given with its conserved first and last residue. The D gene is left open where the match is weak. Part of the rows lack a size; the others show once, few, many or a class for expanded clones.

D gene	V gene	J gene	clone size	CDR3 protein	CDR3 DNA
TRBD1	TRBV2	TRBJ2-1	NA	CASSVQGQGFPGSYNEQFF	TGTGCCAGCAGTGTACAGGGACAGGGGTTCCCAGGCTCCTACAATGAGCAGTTCTTC
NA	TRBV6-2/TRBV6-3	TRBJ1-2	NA	CASSYGDTQSYGYTF	TGTGCCAGCAGTTACGGGGACACCCAGAGTTATGGCTACACCTTC
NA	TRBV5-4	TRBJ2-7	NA	CASSGRGGSYEQYF	TGTGCCAGCAGCGGGCGAGGAGGGTCCTACGAGCAGTACTTC
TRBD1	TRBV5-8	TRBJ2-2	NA	CASSLGDRDTGELFF	TGTGCCAGCAGCTTAGGGGACAGGGACACCGGGGAGCTGTTTTTT
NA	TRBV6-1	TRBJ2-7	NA	CASSEIVGSGQQYF	TGTGCCAGCAGTGAAATCGTGGGCAGCGGACAGCAGTACTTC
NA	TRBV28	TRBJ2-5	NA	CASGSGDKETQYF	TGTGCCAGCGGGAGCGGAGATAAAGAGACCCAGTACTTC
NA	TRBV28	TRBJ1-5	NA	CASSSLGPGNQPQHF	TGTGCCAGCAGTTCCCTTGGGCCGGGCAATCAGCCCCAGCATTTT
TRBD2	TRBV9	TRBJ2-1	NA	CASSVVGGSYGNEQFF	TGTGCCAGCAGCGTAGTAGGCGGGAGTTATGGGAATGAGCAGTTCTTC
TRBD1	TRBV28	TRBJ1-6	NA	CASSFGTVNSPLHF	TGTGCCAGCAGTTTTGGGACAGTTAATTCACCCCTCCACTTT
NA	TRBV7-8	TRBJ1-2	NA	CASSSPVTGPNTNYGYTF	TGTGCCAGCAGCTCGCCCGTTACAGGGCCAAACACTAACTATGGCTACACCTTC
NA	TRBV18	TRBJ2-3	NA	CASSPPSTARGADTQYF	TGTGCCAGCTCACCACCCTCCACAGCAAGAGGGGCAGATACGCAGTATTTT
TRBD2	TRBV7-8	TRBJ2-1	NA	CASSHGLANEQFF	TGTGCCAGCAGCCATGGACTAGCAAATGAGCAGTTCTTC
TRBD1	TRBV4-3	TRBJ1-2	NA	CASSPRQGEHYGYTF	TGCGCCAGCAGCCCTCGACAGGGGGAACACTATGGCTACACCTTC
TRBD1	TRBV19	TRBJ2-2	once	CASSRQDRGQRELFF	TGTGCCAGTAGCCGTCAGGACAGGGGGCAGCGGGAGCTGTTTTTT
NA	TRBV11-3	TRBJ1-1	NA	CASSWGGPNTEAFF	TGTGCCAGCAGCTGGGGGGGACCGAACACTGAAGCTTTCTTT
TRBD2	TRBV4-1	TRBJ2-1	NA	CASSQGLAGAGEQFF	TGCGCCAGCAGCCAAGGACTAGCGGGAGCGGGTGAGCAGTTCTTC
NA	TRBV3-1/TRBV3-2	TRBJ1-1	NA	CASSQEELRQNTEAFF	TGTGCCAGCAGCCAAGAAGAGTTGAGACAGAACACTGAAGCTTTCTTT
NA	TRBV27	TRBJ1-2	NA	CASSNGGRRGYTF	TGTGCCAGCAGCAACGGGGGGCGGAGAGGCTACACCTTC
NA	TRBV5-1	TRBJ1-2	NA	CASSPRAAPQGYTF	TGCGCCAGCAGCCCTAGGGCCGCCCCACAGGGCTACACCTTC
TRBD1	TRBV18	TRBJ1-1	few	CASSRTGIQGARRSEAFF	TGTGCCAGCTCACGGACGGGAATACAGGGGGCGCGAAGGTCGGAAGCTTTCTTT
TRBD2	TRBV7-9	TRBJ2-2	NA	CASSTRLAGDAGELFF	TGTGCCAGCAGCACAAGACTAGCGGGAGACGCCGGGGAGCTGTTTTTT
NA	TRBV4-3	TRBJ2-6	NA	CASSQRGRRTGSSGANVLTF	TGCGCCAGCAGCCAAAGAGGACGACGTACAGGTAGCTCTGGGGCCAACGTCCTGACTTTC